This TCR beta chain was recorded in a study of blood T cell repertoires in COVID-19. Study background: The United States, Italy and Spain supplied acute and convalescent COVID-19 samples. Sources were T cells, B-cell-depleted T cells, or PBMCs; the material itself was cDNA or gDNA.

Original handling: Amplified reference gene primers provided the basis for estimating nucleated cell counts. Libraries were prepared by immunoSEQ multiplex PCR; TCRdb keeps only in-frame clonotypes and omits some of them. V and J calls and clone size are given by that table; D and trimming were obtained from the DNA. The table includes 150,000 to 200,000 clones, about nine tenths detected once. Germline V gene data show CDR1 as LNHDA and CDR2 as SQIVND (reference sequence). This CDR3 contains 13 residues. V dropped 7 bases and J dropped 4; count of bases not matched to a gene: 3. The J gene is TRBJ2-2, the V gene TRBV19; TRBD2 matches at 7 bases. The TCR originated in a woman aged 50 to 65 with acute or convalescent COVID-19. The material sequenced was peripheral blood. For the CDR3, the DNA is TGTGCCAGTATGGGAGGGACCACCGGGGAGCTGTTTTTT. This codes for CASMGGTTGELFF.